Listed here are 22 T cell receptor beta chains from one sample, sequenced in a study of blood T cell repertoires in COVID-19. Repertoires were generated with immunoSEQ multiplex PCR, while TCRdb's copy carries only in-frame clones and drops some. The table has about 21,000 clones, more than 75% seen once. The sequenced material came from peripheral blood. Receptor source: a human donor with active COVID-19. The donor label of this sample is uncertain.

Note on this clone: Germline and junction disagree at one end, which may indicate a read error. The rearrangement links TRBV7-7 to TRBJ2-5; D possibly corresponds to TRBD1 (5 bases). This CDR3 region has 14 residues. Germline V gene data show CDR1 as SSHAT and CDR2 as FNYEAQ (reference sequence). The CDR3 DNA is TGTGCTAGCAGGCCCCAGGGTGTCGAAGAGACCCAGTACTTC. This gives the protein CASRPQGVEETQYF.

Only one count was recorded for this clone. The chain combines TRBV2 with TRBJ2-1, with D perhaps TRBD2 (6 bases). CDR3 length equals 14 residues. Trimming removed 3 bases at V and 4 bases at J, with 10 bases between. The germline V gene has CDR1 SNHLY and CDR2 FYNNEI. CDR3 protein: CASSEMGTYNEQFF. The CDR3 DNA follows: TGTGCCAGCAGTGAGATGGGGACTTACAATGAGCAGTTCTTC.

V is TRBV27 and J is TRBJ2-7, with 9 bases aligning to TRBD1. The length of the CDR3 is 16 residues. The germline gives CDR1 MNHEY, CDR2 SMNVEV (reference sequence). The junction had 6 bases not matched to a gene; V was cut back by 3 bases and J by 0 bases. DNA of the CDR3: TGTGCCAGCAGTTTGTGGGGACAGGGTGCCTCCTACGAGCAGTACTTC. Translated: CASSLWGQGASYEQYF.

The CDR3 sequence is CASRTGLNAVEQYF. The CDR3 bases are TGTGCCAGCAGGACAGGCTTGAACGCTGTCGAGCAGTACTTC. J is TRBJ2-7 and V is TRBV2; possible D gene TRBD1, 6 bases. CDR3 length equals 14 residues. V was clipped by 6 bases and J by 6 bases, with 18 bases between them. Germline V gene sequence: CDR1 SNHLY, CDR2 FYNNEI.

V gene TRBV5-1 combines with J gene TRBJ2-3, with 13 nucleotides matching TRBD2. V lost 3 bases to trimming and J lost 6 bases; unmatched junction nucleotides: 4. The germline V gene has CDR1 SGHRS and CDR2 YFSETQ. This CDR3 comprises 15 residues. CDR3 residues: CASSSGLAGSDTQYF. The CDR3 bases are TGCGCCAGCAGCTCGGGACTAGCGGGGTCTGATACGCAGTATTTT.

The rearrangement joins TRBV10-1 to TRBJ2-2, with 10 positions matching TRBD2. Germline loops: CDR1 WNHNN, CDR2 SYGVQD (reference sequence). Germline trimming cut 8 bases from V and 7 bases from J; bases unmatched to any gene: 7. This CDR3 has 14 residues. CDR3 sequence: CASGVAGGVGELFF. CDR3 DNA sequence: TGCGCCAGCGGAGTAGCGGGGGGTGTCGGGGAGCTGTTTTTT.

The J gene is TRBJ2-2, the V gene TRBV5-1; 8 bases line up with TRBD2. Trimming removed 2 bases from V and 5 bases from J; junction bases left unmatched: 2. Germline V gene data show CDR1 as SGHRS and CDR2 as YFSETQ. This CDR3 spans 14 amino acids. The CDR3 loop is CASSLAGATGELFF. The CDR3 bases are TGCGCCAGCAGCTTAGCGGGGGCTACCGGGGAGCTGTTTTTT.

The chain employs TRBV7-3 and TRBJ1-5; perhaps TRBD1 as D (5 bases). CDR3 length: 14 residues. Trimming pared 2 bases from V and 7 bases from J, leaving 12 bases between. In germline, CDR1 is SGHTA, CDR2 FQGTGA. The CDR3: CASSLSGLEQPQHF. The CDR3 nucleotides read TGTGCCAGCAGCTTATCAGGGTTGGAGCAGCCCCAGCATTTT.

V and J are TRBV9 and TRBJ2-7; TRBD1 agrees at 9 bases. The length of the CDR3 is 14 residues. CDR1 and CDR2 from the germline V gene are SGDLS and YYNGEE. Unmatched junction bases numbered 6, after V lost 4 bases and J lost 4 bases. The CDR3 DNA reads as TGTGCCAGCAGCTACCGGGACAGGGTGTACGAGCAGTACTTC. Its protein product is CASSYRDRVYEQYF.

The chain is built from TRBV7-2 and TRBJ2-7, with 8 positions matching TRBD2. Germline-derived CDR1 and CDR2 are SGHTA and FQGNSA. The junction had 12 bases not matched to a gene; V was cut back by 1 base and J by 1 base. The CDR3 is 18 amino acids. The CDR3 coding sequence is TGTGCCAGCAGCTTAGTAGAGGGGGAGCCTAGCGGGTCCTACGAGCAGTACTTC. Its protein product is CASSLVEGEPSGSYEQYF.

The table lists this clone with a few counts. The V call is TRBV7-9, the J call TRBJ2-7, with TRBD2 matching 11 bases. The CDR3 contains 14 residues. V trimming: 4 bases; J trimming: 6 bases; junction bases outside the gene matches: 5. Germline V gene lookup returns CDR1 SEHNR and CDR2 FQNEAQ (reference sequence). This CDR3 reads CASSYSGRASEQYF. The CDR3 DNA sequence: TGTGCCAGCAGCTATAGCGGGAGGGCCTCCGAGCAGTACTTC.

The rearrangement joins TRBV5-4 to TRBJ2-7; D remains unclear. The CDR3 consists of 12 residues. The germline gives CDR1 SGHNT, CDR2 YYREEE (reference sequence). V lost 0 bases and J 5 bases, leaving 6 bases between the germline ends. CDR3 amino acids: CASSLGVNEQYF. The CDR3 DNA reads TGTGCCAGCAGCTTGGGTGTTAACGAGCAGTACTTC.

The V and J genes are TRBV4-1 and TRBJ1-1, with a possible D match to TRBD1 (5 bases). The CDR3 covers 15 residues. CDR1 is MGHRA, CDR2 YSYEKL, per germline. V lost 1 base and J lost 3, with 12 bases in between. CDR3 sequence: CASSQGRQGDTEAFF. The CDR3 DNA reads TGCGCCAGCAGCCAAGGACGGCAGGGTGACACTGAAGCTTTCTTT.

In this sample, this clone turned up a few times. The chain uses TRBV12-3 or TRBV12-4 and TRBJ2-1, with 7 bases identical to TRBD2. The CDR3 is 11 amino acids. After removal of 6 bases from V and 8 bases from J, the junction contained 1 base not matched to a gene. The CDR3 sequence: CASSRGDEQFF. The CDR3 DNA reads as TGTGCCAGCAGCCGGGGGGATGAGCAGTTCTTC.

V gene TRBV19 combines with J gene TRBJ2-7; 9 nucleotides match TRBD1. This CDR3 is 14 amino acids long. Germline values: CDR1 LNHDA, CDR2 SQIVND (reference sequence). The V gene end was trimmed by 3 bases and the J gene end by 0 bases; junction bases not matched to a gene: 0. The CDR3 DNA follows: TGTGCCAGTAGTATGACAGGGGGCTCCTACGAGCAGTACTTC. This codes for CASSMTGGSYEQYF.

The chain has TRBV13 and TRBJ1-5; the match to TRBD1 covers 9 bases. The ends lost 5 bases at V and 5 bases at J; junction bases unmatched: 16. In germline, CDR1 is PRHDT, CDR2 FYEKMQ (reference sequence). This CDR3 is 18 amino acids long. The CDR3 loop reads CASSRPGQGGVWDQPQHF. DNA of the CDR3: TGTGCCAGCAGCCGCCCGGGACAGGGCGGTGTATGGGATCAGCCCCAGCATTTT.

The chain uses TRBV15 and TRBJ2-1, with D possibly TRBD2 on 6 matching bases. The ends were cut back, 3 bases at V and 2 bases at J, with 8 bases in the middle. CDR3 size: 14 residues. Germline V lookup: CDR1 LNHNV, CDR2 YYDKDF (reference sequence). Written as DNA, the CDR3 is TGTGCCACCAGCAGTGGGGGGACCTACAATGAGCAGTTCTTC. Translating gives CATSSGGTYNEQFF.

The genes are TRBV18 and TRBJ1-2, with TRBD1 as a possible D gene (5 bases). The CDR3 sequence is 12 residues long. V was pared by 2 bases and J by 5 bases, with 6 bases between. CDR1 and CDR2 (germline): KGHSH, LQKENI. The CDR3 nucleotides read TGTGCCAGCTCACCAGGGGCTTATGGCTACACCTTC. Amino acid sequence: CASSPGAYGYTF.

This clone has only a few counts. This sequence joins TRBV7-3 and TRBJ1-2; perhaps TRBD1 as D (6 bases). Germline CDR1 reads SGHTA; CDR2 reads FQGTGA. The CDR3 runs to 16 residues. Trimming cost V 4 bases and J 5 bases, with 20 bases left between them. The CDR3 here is CASSSGDSQGVYGYTF. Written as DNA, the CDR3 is TGTGCCAGCAGCTCAGGGGATTCACAAGGAGTATATGGCTACACCTTC.

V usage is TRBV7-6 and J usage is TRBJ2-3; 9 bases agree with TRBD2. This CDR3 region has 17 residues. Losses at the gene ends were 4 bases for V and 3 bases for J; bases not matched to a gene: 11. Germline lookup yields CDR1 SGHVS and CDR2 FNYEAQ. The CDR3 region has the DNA TGTGCCAGCAGCTCGCCCGGTAGCGGGAGACTGACAGATACGCAGTATTTT. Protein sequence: CASSSPGSGRLTDTQYF.

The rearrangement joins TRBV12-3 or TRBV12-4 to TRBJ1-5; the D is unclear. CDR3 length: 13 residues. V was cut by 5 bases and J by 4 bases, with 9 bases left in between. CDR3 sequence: CASSRVVNQPQHF. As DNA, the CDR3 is TGTGCCAGCAGTCGGGTCGTTAATCAGCCCCAGCATTTT.

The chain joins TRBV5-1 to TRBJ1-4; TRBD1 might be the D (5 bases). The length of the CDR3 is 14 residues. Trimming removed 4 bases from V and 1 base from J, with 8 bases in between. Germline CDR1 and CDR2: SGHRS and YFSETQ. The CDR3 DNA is TGCGCCAGCAGCCCGCAGGGAACTAATGAAAAACTGTTTTTT. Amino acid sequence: CASSPQGTNEKLFF.